This TCR beta chain was sequenced during a study of human T cells and chemical hapten exposure. TCRdb re-analysed the RACE reads in MiXCR, keeping a single row per CDR3 protein. This sample has under 200,000 distinct CDR3 sequences, with 13% to 15% found just once. Stated time point: patch test 1, 2 weeks after DPC sensitization. The treatment is: therapeutic diphenylcyclopropenone sensitization with weekly scalp DPC. The CDR3 is made up of 15 amino acids. The J segment lost 5 bases and the V segment lost 6 bases, leaving 6 bases of the junction unmatched. Looked up from germline, CDR1 is SNHLY and CDR2 is FYNNEI.

The rearrangement joins TRBV2 to TRBJ2-1, with 11 nucleotides matching TRBD2. The sequence derives from a woman aged 25-40 years with alopecia areata. Some clones in this sample may be carry-over from other donors' samples. The sample in question was whole blood, obtained in connection with sensitization to the hapten diphenylcyclopropenone (DPC). CDR3 sequence reads: CASRTLAGGHNEQFF. Written as DNA, the CDR3 is TGTGCCAGCAGGACCCTAGCGGGGGGCCACAATGAGCAGTTCTTC.